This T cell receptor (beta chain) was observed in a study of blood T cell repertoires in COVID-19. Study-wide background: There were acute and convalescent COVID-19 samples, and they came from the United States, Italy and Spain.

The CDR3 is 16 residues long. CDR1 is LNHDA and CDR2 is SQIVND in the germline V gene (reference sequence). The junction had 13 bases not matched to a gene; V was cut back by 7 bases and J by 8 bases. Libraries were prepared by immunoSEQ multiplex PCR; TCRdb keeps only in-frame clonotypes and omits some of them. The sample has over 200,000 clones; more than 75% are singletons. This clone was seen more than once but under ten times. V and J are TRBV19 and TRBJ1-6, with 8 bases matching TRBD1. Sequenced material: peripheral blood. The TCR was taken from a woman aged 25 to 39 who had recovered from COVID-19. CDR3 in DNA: TGTGCCAGTAAAAAATCGACAGGGGTTCGGGATTCACCCCTCCACTTT. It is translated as CASKKSTGVRDSPLHF.